Each of the 5 T cell receptor beta chains below was sequenced from the same sample in a study of T cells in Graves' hyperthyroidism and ophthalmopathy (dated 2019 in TCRdb). The library was produced with multiplex PCR. For sequencing, an Illumina HiSeq 2000 was employed. The TCR beta CDR3 regions were amplified from the RNA transcripts. The first round of RT-PCR for the TCR CDR3 was performed with the HTBI primer set and the Qiagen OneStep RT-PCR kit. The public reads were reprocessed in TCRdb via fastp at Q25 and MiXCR, keeping in-frame beta chains. Entries are consolidated by CDR3 protein sequence, retaining the most common genes and DNA. For this sample there are tens of thousands of distinct CDR3 sequences; approximately 50% appear just once. The ten largest clonotypes hold roughly 3.3% of the sample. Sequencing input: blood. The receptors here all came from a woman aged 55-70 years with Graves' ophthalmopathy.

This clonotype was seen only a few times. The rearrangement joins TRBV7-2 to TRBJ1-6, with D uncertain. Deletions cut 3 bases from V and 14 bases from J, with 14 bases between. CDR1 is SGHTA and CDR2 is FQGNSA in the germline V gene. The CDR3 length is 13 residues. CDR3 sequence reads: CASSLDGVVALHF. In DNA, the CDR3 is TGTGCCAGCAGCTTGGACGGGGTCGTGGCCCTCCACTTT.

This chain uses TRBV20-1 with TRBJ1-1; a weak D match, TRBD1 (6 bases). With 3 bases removed from V and 3 bases from J, the gap between germline ends came to 8 bases. The CDR3 is 12 amino acids. Germline values: CDR1 DFQATT, CDR2 SNEGSKA (reference sequence). CDR3 sequence reads: CSASRTDTEAFF. The CDR3 DNA follows: TGCAGTGCTAGCCGGACAGACACTGAAGCTTTCTTT.

CDR3 loop: CASRREGYEQYF. CDR3 in DNA: TGTGCCAGTAGAAGGGAGGGCTACGAGCAGTACTTC. The chain is built from TRBV19 and TRBJ2-7, with 7 bases fitting TRBD2. The CDR3 consists of 12 residues. Germline CDR1 is LNHDA and CDR2 is SQIVND (reference sequence). J gave up 3 bases and V 6 bases, and 2 bases lay outside the gene matches.

This clonotype was detected a few times. J is TRBJ2-7 and V is TRBV6-5; D remains unclear. Germline V gene sequence: CDR1 MNHEY, CDR2 SVGAGI. Trimming took off 4 bases at V and 6 bases at J, with 16 bases between the two ends. This CDR3 region has 14 residues. Here the CDR3 reads CASSCSLQRSEQYF. The CDR3 bases are TGTGCCAGCAGTTGCAGTTTACAGAGATCCGAGCAGTACTTC.

This clonotype came up a few times. The V gene is TRBV18, the J gene TRBJ1-3, with a weak D call TRBD1 (6 bases). Looked up from germline, CDR1 is KGHSH and CDR2 is LQKENI. The CDR3 runs 16 residues. V lost 4 bases and J lost 0, with 13 bases in between. In nucleotides, the CDR3 is TGTGCCAGCTCACTCAACACAGGGAGCTCTGGAAACACCATATATTTT. Translating gives CASSLNTGSSGNTIYF.